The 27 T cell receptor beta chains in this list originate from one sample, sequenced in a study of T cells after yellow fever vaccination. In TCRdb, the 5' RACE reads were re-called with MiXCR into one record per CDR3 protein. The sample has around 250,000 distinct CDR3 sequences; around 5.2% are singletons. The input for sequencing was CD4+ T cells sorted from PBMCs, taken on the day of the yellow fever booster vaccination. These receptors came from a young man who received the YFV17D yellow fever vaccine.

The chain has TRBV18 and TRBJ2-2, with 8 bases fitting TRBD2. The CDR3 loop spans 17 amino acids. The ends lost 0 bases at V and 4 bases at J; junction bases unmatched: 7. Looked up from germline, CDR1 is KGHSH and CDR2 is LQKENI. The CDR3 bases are TGTGCCAGCTCACCACCCGGGACTAGAAGTGGCACCGGGGAGCTGTTTTTT. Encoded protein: CASSPPGTRSGTGELFF.

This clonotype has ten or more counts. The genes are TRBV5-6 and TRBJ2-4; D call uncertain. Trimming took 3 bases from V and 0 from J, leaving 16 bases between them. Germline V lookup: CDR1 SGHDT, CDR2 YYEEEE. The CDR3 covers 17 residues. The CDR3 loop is CASSSVPGSVAKNIQYF. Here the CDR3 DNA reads TGTGCCAGCAGCTCAGTTCCGGGCAGTGTAGCCAAAAACATTCAGTACTTC.

CDR3 region: CASSLEETGGWSTEAFF. The CDR3 DNA is TGCGCCAGCAGCTTGGAAGAGACAGGGGGCTGGAGCACTGAAGCTTTCTTT. The rearrangement uses TRBV5-1 and TRBJ1-1; 10 nucleotides agree with TRBD1. With 0 bases clipped from V and 4 bases from J, the junction kept 9 bases outside the gene matches. The CDR3 has 17 amino acids. The germline gives CDR1 SGHRS, CDR2 YFSETQ.

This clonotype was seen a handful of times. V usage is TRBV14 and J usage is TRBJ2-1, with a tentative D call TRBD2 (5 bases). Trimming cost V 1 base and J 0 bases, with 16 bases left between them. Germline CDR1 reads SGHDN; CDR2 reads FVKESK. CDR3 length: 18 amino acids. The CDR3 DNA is TGTGCCAGCAGCCAAGGTCGAGAGCGACTACTCTCCTACAATGAGCAGTTCTTC. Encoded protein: CASSQGRERLLSYNEQFF.

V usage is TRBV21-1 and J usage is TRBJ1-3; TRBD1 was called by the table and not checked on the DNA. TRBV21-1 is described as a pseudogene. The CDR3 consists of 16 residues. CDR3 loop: CASSKVKSPPGNTIYF. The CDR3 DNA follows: TGTGCCAGCAGCAAAGTAAAATCCCCCCCTGGAAACACCATATATTTT.

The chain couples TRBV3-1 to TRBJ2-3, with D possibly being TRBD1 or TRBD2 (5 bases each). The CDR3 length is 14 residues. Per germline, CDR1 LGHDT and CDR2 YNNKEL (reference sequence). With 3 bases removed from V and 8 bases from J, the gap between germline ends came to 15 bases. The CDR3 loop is CASSHPSSGSTQYF. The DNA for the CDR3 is TGTGCCAGCAGCCACCCTAGCTCAGGGAGTACGCAGTATTTT.

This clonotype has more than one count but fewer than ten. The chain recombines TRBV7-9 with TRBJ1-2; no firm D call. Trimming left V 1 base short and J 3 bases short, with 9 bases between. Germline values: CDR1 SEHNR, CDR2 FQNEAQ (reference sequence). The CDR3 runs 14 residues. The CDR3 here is CASSLGGVYYGYTF. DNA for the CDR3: TGTGCCAGCAGCTTAGGAGGTGTGTACTATGGCTACACCTTC.

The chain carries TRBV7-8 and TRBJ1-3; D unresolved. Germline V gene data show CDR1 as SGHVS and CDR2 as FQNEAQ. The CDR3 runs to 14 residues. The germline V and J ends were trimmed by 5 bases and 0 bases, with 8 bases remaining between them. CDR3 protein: CASSLQISGNTIYF. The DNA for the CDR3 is TGTGCCAGCAGCCTACAGATCTCTGGAAACACCATATATTTT.

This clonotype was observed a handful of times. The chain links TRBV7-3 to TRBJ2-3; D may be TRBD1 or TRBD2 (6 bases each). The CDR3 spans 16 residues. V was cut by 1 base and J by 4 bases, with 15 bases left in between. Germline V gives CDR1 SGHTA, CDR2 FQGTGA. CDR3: CASSLSPGASADTQYF. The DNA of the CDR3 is TGTGCCAGCAGCTTAAGTCCGGGGGCCTCAGCAGATACGCAGTATTTT.

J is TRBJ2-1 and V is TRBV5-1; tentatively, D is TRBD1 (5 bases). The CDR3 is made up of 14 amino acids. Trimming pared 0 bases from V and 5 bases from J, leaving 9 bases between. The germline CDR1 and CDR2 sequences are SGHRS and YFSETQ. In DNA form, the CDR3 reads TGCGCCAGCAGCTTGGGACAGTTCGACAATGAGCAGTTCTTC. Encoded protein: CASSLGQFDNEQFF.

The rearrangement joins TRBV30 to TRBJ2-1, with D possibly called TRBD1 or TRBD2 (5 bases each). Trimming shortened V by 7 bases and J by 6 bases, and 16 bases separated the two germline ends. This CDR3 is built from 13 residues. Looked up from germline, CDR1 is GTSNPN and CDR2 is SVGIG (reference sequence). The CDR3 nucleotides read TGTGCCTCCAGGGACCCTAACACCAATGAGCAGTTCTTC. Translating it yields CASRDPNTNEQFF.

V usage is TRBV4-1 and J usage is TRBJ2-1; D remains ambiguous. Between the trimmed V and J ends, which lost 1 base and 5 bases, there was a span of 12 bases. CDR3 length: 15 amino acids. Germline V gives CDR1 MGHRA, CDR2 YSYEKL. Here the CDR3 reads CASSQGNARNNEQFF. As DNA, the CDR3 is TGCGCCAGCAGCCAAGGAAACGCCAGAAACAATGAGCAGTTCTTC.

The CDR3 spells CASSEDRALDEQYF. The DNA of the CDR3 is TGCGCCAGCAGCGAGGACAGGGCCCTAGACGAGCAGTACTTC. The V call is TRBV5-1, the J call TRBJ2-7; 8 bases match TRBD1. The CDR3 loop spans 14 amino acids. Germline CDR1 SGHRS, CDR2 YFSETQ. J lost 5 bases, V lost 4 bases, and 8 bases had no gene match.

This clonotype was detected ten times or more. The CDR3 bases are TGTGCCAGCTCACCTCAGGCAGATTCGGGCACTGAAGCTTTCTTT. This translates into CASSPQADSGTEAFF. The chain couples TRBV18 to TRBJ1-1; D unresolved. Per the germline V gene, CDR1 is KGHSH and CDR2 is LQKENI. CDR3 length equals 15 residues. Trimming removed 3 bases from V and 4 bases from J, with 15 bases in between.

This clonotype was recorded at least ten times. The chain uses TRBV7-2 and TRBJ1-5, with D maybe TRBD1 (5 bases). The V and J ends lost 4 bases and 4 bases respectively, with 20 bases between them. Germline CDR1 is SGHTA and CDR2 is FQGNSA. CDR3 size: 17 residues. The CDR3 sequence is CASSSGTTPGGNQPQHF. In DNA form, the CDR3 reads TGTGCCAGCAGCTCTGGGACCACGCCCGGGGGGAATCAGCCCCAGCATTTT.

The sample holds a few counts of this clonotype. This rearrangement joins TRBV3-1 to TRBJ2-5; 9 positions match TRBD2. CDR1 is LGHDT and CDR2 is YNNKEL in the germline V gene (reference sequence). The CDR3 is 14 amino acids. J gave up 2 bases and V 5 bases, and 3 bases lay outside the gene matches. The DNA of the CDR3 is TGTGCCAGCAGCACGCGGGGGGGGCAAGAGACCCAGTACTTC. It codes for CASSTRGGQETQYF.

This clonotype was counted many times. This CDR3 reads CASRRSGFGQPQHF. CDR3 bases: TGTGCCAGCAGACGGTCAGGGTTTGGACAGCCCCAGCATTTT. The genes are TRBV12-3 or TRBV12-4 and TRBJ1-5; TRBD1 might be the D (5 bases). CDR3 length: 14 amino acids. V was trimmed by 6 bases and J by 7 bases, leaving 16 bases between them.

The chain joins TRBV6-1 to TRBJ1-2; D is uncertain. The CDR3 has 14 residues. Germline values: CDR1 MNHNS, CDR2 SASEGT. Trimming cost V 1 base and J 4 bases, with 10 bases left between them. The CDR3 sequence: CASSEEGWSYGYTF. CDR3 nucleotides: TGTGCCAGCAGTGAAGAAGGGTGGAGCTATGGCTACACCTTC.

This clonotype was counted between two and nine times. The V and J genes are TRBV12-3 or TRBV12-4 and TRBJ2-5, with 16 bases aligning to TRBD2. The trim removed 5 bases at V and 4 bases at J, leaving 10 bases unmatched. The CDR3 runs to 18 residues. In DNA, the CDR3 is TGTGCCAGCAGTCCGCGGGGACTAGCGGGGGGGCGGTTAGAGACCCAGTACTTC. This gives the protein CASSPRGLAGGRLETQYF.

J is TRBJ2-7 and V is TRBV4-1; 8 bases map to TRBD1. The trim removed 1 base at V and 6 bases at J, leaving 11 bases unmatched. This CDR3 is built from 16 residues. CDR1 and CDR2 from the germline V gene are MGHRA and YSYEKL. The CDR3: CASSQGTGGQVGEQYF. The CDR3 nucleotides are TGCGCCAGCAGCCAAGGCACAGGGGGTCAGGTGGGCGAGCAGTACTTC.

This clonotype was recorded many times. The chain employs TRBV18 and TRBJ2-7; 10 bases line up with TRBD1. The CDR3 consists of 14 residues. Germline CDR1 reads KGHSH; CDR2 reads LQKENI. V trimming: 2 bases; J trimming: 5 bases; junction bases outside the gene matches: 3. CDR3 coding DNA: TGTGCCAGCTCACCAATTGGGACAGGGGACGAGCAGTACTTC. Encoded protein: CASSPIGTGDEQYF.

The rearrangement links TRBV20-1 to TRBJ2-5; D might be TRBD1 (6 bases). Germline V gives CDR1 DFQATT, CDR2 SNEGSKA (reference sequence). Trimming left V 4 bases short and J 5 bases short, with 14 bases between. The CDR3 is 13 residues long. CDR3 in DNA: TGCAGTGCTATCAAGACAGGTCGGGAGACCCAGTACTTC. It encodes CSAIKTGRETQYF.

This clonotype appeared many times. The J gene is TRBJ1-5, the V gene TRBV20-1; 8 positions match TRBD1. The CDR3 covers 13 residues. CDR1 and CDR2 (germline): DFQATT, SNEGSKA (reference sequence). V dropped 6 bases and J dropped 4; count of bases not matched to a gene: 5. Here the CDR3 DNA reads TGCAGTGCCTTCCGACAGGGGAATCAGCCCCAGCATTTT. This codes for CSAFRQGNQPQHF.

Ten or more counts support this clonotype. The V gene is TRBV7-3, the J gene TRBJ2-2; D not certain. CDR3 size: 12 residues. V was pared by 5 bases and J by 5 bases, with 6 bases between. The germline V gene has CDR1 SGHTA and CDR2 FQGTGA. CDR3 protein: CASSLLTGELFF. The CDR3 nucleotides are TGTGCCAGCAGCCTCCTAACCGGGGAGCTGTTTTTT.

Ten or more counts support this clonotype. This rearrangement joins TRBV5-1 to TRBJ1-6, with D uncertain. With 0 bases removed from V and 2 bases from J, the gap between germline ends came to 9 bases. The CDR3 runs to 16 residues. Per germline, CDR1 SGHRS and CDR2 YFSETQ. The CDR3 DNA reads TGCGCCAGCAGCTTGGATGGGTCCACCTATAATTCACCCCTCCACTTT. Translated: CASSLDGSTYNSPLHF.

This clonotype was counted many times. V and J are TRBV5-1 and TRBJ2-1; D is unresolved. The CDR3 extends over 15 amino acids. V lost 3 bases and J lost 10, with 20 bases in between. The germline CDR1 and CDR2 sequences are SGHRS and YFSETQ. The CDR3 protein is CASSSTPPPEAEQFF. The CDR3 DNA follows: TGCGCCAGCAGCTCCACCCCACCCCCCGAGGCGGAGCAGTTCTTC.

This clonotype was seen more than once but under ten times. CDR3 protein: CASTRDTSYEQYF. In DNA form, the CDR3 reads TGTGCCAGCACCCGGGACACCTCCTACGAGCAGTACTTC. The genes are TRBV2 and TRBJ2-7; D perhaps matches TRBD1 (6 bases). Trimming took off 7 bases at V and 0 bases at J, with 10 bases between the two ends. This CDR3 region has 13 residues. Per the germline V gene, CDR1 is SNHLY and CDR2 is FYNNEI. Full variable domain (outside the CDR3, taken from reference TRBV2 and TRBJ2-7): EPEVTQTPSHQVTQMGQEVILRCVPISNHLYFYWYRQILGQKVEFLVSFYNNEISEKSEIFDDQFSVERPDGSNFTLKIRSTKLEDSAMYFCASTRDTSYEQYFGPGTRLTVT.